This T cell receptor beta chain is from a study of preoperative IRX-2 immunotherapy in early breast cancer. Profiled with immunoSEQ multiplex PCR; TCRdb holds only in-frame clones, not every one. This sample has roughly 99,000 clones, with about nine tenths found just once. The germline V gene has CDR1 WNHNN and CDR2 SYGVQD (reference sequence). V was shortened by 0 bases and J by 4 bases, with 4 bases between the two germline ends. The CDR3 runs to 12 residues. Treatment meaning: preoperative locoregional IRX-2 cytokine immunotherapy. Patients received preoperative, locoregional IRX-2 cytokine immunotherapy in a phase Ib study.

V usage is TRBV10-1 and J usage is TRBJ2-7; D gene unclear. The input for sequencing was tumor tissue, taken after IRX-2 immunotherapy. The source of this sequence is a human donor with breast cancer. CDR3 in amino acids: CASSESGYEQYF. The CDR3 DNA follows: TGCGCCAGCAGTGAGTCTGGTTACGAGCAGTACTTC.